This is a list of T cell receptor beta chains from one sample in a study of CD8+CD57+ T cells in acquired aplastic anemia. A single record per CDR3 protein comes from TCRdb applying MiXCR to the reads. The profile shows hundreds of thousands of distinct CDR3 sequences, around 68% of them singletons. The sample was sorted CD4+, CD8+, or CD8+CD57+ T cells (not recorded which) from PBMCs. These receptors came from a human donor in good health, serving as a control. The CDR3 runs from the conserved cysteine through the conserved F or W. The D gene is left open where the match is weak. Clone size, where shown, is once, few, many, or a class for clones that have expanded.

d_gene	abundance	v_gene	j_gene	CDR3nt	CDR3aa
NA	NA	TRBV20-1	TRBJ1-1	TGCAGTGCTAGCGCGGAGGGAAACACTGAAGCTTTCTTT	CSASAEGNTEAFF
NA	NA	TRBV5-4	TRBJ2-1	TGTGCCAGCAGCTCACCGTCGGACAATGAGCAGTTCTTC	CASSSPSDNEQFF
TRBD1	many	TRBV6-6	TRBJ1-6	TGTGCCAGCAGTTACAGAGGGGGCGATTCACCCCTCCACTTT	CASSYRGGDSPLHF
NA	many	TRBV5-6	TRBJ1-6	TGTGCCAGCAGCTTGGCCCAGGGGCATAATTCACCCCTCCACTTT	CASSLAQGHNSPLHF
NA	many	TRBV20-1	TRBJ2-7	TGCAGTGCTACCCCGACAGTTCACTACGAGCAGTACTTC	CSATPTVHYEQYF
NA	NA	TRBV15	TRBJ2-5	TGTGCCACCAGCAGAGACGGGGCCGCCAAGGTCCCTTACTTC	CATSRDGAAKVPYF
NA	once	TRBV5-4	TRBJ2-1	TGTGCCAGCAGCTTAGTTGTAGAGCAGTTCTTC	CASSLVVEQFF
NA	NA	TRBV5-1	TRBJ2-7	TGCGCCAGCAGCTTGGTCGGGGCAGGGCAGGCCTACGAGCAGTACTTC	CASSLVGAGQAYEQYF
NA	many	TRBV6-5	TRBJ1-1	TGTGCCAGCAGTTACGGGGTTGACAAGAACACTGAAGCTTTCTTT	CASSYGVDKNTEAFF
NA	few	TRBV15	TRBJ2-1	TGTGCCACCAGCAGAGGAGACGGCAATGAGCAGTTCTTC	CATSRGDGNEQFF
TRBD1	NA	TRBV24-1	TRBJ2-7	TGCGCCACCAGTGGTGGGACAGGTTTCCGCGAGCAATACTTC	CATSGGTGFREQYF
NA	NA	TRBV12-3/TRBV12-4	TRBJ2-7	TGTGCCAGCAGTTGGGGACATGAATACGAGCAGTACTTC	CASSWGHEYEQYF
NA	NA	TRBV9	TRBJ2-1	TGTGCCAGCAGCCCCCGGTTGTTAGTGGGGGATGAGCAGTTCTTC	CASSPRLLVGDEQFF
NA	many	TRBV5-8	TRBJ2-7	TGCGCCAGCAGCTTGGTGCAGGGAGCCTACGAGCAGTACTTC	CASSLVQGAYEQYF
NA	NA	TRBV7-9	TRBJ1-6	TGTGCCAGCAGCCCTGAGGGGCTTAGCTCCTATAATTCACCCCTCCACTTT	CASSPEGLSSYNSPLHF
NA	NA	TRBV4-3	TRBJ2-1	TGCGCCAGCAGCCAGGACCCTGGAGGGCGATCCAATGAGCAGTCCTTC	CASSQDPGGRSNEQSF
NA	NA	TRBV7-3	TRBJ2-5	NA	CAISVAGGTLSF
NA	once	TRBV27	TRBJ2-7	TGTGCCAGCAGTTTAAATGGGTTAGGGGGCTACGAGCAGTACTTC	CASSLNGLGGYEQYF
NA	NA	TRBV24-1	TRBJ1-5	TGTGCCACCAGTGGGGCAGGAGATCAGCCCCAGCATTTT	CATSGAGDQPQHF
NA	many	TRBV5-8	TRBJ1-6	TGTGCCAGCAGCCCAGAGGGTTACGGGAGACCCCTCCACTTT	CASSPEGYGRPLHF
NA	NA	TRBV7-2	TRBJ1-5	TGTGCCAGCAGCACGGGCCTCTCAGGACAGCCCCAGCATTTT	CASSTGLSGQPQHF
NA	NA	TRBV2	TRBJ2-7	TGTGCCAGCAGTCGGGACACCGCCTTGGGCGAACAGTACTTC	CASSRDTALGEQYF
NA	few	TRBV19	TRBJ2-7	TGTGCCAGTAGTCCGACCCCAGGCGGGATCTACGAGCAGTACTTC	CASSPTPGGIYEQYF
TRBD1	many	TRBV7-2	TRBJ2-3	TGTGCCAGCAGCCCGGACAGGGGAACCACAGATACGCAGTATTTT	CASSPDRGTTDTQYF
TRBD1	NA	TRBV27	TRBJ1-2	TGTGCCAGCAGCATTTCCGGGACAGGGGTGAATGGCTACACCTTC	CASSISGTGVNGYTF
NA	NA	TRBV12-3/TRBV12-4	TRBJ2-5	TGTGCCAGCAGTTTAACAGGGTACCAAGAGACCCAGTACTTC	CASSLTGYQETQYF
NA	NA	TRBV9	TRBJ2-2	TGTGCCAGCAGCGTAGATTCCGGTGAAGCCTTCTTTGTGTTTTTT	CASSVDSGEAFFVFF
TRBD1	once	TRBV12-3/TRBV12-4	TRBJ2-1	TGTGCCATCATGCGCCAGACAGGGGGAGGTTTAGTAAACAATGAGCAGTTCTTC	CAIMRQTGGGLVNNEQFF
NA	few	TRBV25-1	TRBJ2-3	TGTGCCAGCTCGCCTTTAGGACAGATCGACACAGATACGCAGTATTTT	CASSPLGQIDTDTQYF
NA	once	TRBV20-1	TRBJ2-5	TGCAGTGCCCTTTTAGGGACCCAGTACTTC	CSALLGTQYF
TRBD1	NA	TRBV15	TRBJ1-1	TGTGCCACCACCTCATCCGCAGGGGGGAACACTGAAGCTTTCTTT	CATTSSAGGNTEAFF
NA	NA	TRBV7-9	TRBJ1-1	TGTGCCAGCAGCTACCCTAGAGGGGCTACTGAAGCTTTCTTT	CASSYPRGATEAFF
TRBD1	many	TRBV3-1	TRBJ2-3	TGTGCCAGCAGCCAAGTCCCGACAGGGAGTACGCAGTATTTT	CASSQVPTGSTQYF
NA	NA	TRBV7-2	TRBJ2-3	TGTGCCAGCAGCCCTCACTCCCCCCCCGATACGCAGTATTTT	CASSPHSPPDTQYF
TRBD1	many	TRBV11-1	TRBJ2-7	TGTGCCAGCAGCTTAGCGGTGGACAGGGGGTTATACGAGCAGTACTTC	CASSLAVDRGLYEQYF
NA	NA	TRBV10-2	TRBJ1-6	TGTGCCAGCAGCCGGGACGGGGCTAATTCGCCCCTCCATTTT	CASSRDGANSPLHF
NA	many	TRBV5-1	TRBJ2-7	TGCGCCAGCAGTCCCGGCGGGGCAGGATCCTACGAGCAGTACTTC	CASSPGGAGSYEQYF
NA	once	TRBV20-1	TRBJ2-2	TGCAGTGCTAGAGATTTCGGGAACACTGGGGAGCTGTTTTTT	CSARDFGNTGELFF
NA	many	TRBV7-3	TRBJ1-1	TGTGCCAGCAGCGCCGGGATAGTTCCCACTGAAGCTTTCTTT	CASSAGIVPTEAFF